These 30 T cell receptor beta chains originate from one sample sequenced in a study of control samples from healthy donors and cancer patients. Libraries were prepared by immunoSEQ multiplex PCR; TCRdb keeps only in-frame clonotypes and omits some of them. In the table there are about 130,000 clones, just under 95% of which are singletons. Sample: PBMCs. These TCRs come from a man aged 60 to 75 with colorectal cancer.

This sequence joins TRBV7-2 and TRBJ2-5; TRBD1 might be the D (5 bases). CDR1 and CDR2 from the germline V gene are SGHTA and FQGNSA. Trimming left V 6 bases short and J 1 base short, with 12 bases between. This CDR3 comprises 14 residues. DNA for the CDR3: TGTGCCAGCAGTGCCCAGGGTGGCCAAGAGACCCAGTACTTC. Amino acid sequence: CASSAQGGQETQYF.

The chain combines TRBV7-8 with TRBJ2-4, with 7 bases matching TRBD1. Germline CDR1 and CDR2: SGHVS and FQNEAQ. V was pared by 5 bases and J by 7 bases, with 8 bases of the junction left unmatched. The CDR3 consists of 14 residues. CDR3 sequence reads: CASSPRQGTNIQYF. The CDR3 DNA sequence: TGTGCCAGCAGCCCTAGACAGGGAACGAACATTCAGTACTTC.

Remarks on this clone: The same CDR3 can be traced to other DNA sequences in this sample. The V gene is TRBV3-1 (or the pseudogene TRBV3-2), the J gene TRBJ2-7; 10 positions agree with TRBD2. Germline-derived CDR1 and CDR2 are LGHDT and YNNKEL (reference sequence). This CDR3 has 18 residues. Trimming took 1 base from V and 2 from J; bases not matched to a gene: 11. Written as DNA, the CDR3 is TGTGCCAGCAGCCAAGTAGGCGGAGGTAGCGGGGGGACCTACGAGCAGTACTTC. This encodes CASSQVGGGSGGTYEQYF.

V is TRBV4-2 and J is TRBJ1-6; 12 bases fit TRBD1. V was clipped by 5 bases and J by 5 bases; unmatched bases: 4. The germline CDR1 and CDR2 sequences are LGHNA and YNFKEQ. This CDR3 is built from 16 residues. CDR3 bases: TGTGCCAGCAGCGTCGGGACAGGGGGCCATAATTCACCCCTCCACTTT. This encodes CASSVGTGGHNSPLHF.

This clone was seen only once. This chain connects TRBV28 to TRBJ2-1; 7 nucleotides line up with TRBD1. V lost 8 bases and J lost 7; bases outside the gene matches: 11. This CDR3 has 14 residues. Germline V lookup: CDR1 MDHEN, CDR2 SYDVKM. The CDR3 spells CASGSGQANNEQFF. In DNA form, the CDR3 reads TGTGCCAGCGGTTCTGGACAGGCTAATAATGAGCAGTTCTTC.

This chain connects TRBV11-2 to TRBJ2-7; TRBD1 agrees at 7 bases. This CDR3 is 12 amino acids long. J was trimmed by 6 bases and V by 5 bases; bases with no gene match: 4. Looked up from germline, CDR1 is SGHAT and CDR2 is FQNNGV. The CDR3 region has the DNA TGTGCCAGCAGCCCCAGGGGGACCGAGCAGTACTTC. This codes for CASSPRGTEQYF.

J is TRBJ1-4 and V is TRBV30, with a tentative D call TRBD1 (6 bases). V was shortened by 3 bases and J by 16 bases, with 18 bases between the two germline ends. The CDR3 covers 12 residues. Per the germline V gene, CDR1 is GTSNPN and CDR2 is SVGIG (reference sequence). This CDR3 is CAWSPSGAGPFF. The CDR3 coding sequence is TGTGCCTGGAGCCCTTCAGGGGCAGGGCCGTTTTTT.

CDR3 in DNA: TGTGCCAGCAGCCAAGATCGGGGCAAAAAGGCAGATACGCAGTATTTT. Translating gives CASSQDRGKKADTQYF. The chain joins TRBV4-2 to TRBJ2-3, with D perhaps matching TRBD1 or TRBD2 (5 bases each). V lost 0 bases and J lost 4, with 14 bases in between. From germline, CDR1 is LGHNA and CDR2 YNFKEQ. This CDR3 comprises 16 residues.

The rearrangement joins TRBV4-1 to TRBJ2-4, with D perhaps being TRBD1 or TRBD2 (6 bases each). CDR3 length: 14 amino acids. CDR1 MGHRA and CDR2 YSYEKL come from the germline V gene. Trimming cost V 1 base and J 8 bases, with 12 bases left between them. CDR3 nucleotides: TGCGCCAGCAGCCAAGTCGGGGGCAGGGACATTCAGTACTTC. It specifies CASSQVGGRDIQYF.

V gene TRBV19 combines with J gene TRBJ1-2; no reliable D call. This CDR3 is built from 13 residues. V dropped 6 bases and J dropped 5 bases, with 13 bases sitting between them. CDR1 is LNHDA, CDR2 SQIVND, per germline (reference sequence). The CDR3 nucleotides read TGTGCCAGTAGCACTCTAGGTCGGTATGGCTACACCTTC. Amino acid sequence: CASSTLGRYGYTF.

This rearrangement joins TRBV4-3 to TRBJ2-7; 8 bases fit TRBD2. The CDR3 runs 16 residues. Germline assignment: CDR1 LGHNA and CDR2 YSLEER. V gave up 0 bases and J gave up 4 bases; unmatched junction bases: 8. CDR3 bases: TGCGCCAGCAGCCAAGATCTGGGCGGGGGGCAGTACGAGCAGTACTTC. This encodes CASSQDLGGGQYEQYF.

The V gene is TRBV5-1, the J gene TRBJ1-2; possibly TRBD1 for D (5 bases). Germline-derived CDR1 and CDR2 are SGHRS and YFSETQ. The CDR3 covers 13 residues. V shed 6 bases and J shed 2 bases, with 11 bases lying between them. CDR3: CASNRDGNYGYTF. The CDR3 coding sequence is TGCGCCAGCAACCGGGACGGAAACTATGGCTACACCTTC.

V is TRBV6-5 and J is TRBJ2-2; 8 positions agree with TRBD1. The CDR3 spans 16 residues. Germline CDR1 MNHEY, CDR2 SVGAGI. Trimming removed 2 bases from V and 4 bases from J; junction bases left unmatched: 6. CDR3 sequence (DNA): TGTGCCAGCAGTTACGACCACAGGGGGACCACCGGGGAGCTGTTTTTT. This codes for CASSYDHRGTTGELFF.

As concerns this clone: A much larger clone lies a single base off, so this may be a read error. The chain couples TRBV6-6 to TRBJ1-1, with D perhaps matching TRBD1 (5 bases). V lost 7 bases to trimming and J lost 1 base, with 10 bases between them. The CDR3 covers 13 residues. Germline loops: CDR1 MNHNY, CDR2 SVGAGI (reference sequence). For the CDR3, the DNA is TGTGCCAGCATCGACGGGGGGAACACTGAAGCTTTCTTT. Translation: CASIDGGNTEAFF.

The V and J genes are TRBV19 and TRBJ1-5; 7 bases line up with TRBD1. Germline V gene lookup returns CDR1 LNHDA and CDR2 SQIVND (reference sequence). V lost 7 bases to trimming and J lost 3 bases; unmatched junction nucleotides: 9. This CDR3 spans 15 amino acids. In nucleotides, the CDR3 is TGTGCCAGTACCCCCCTGACAGGGTTCAATCAGCCCCAGCATTTT. Translation: CASTPLTGFNQPQHF.

DNA of the CDR3: TGTGCCAGCAGTAGACTAGCGGGGCGCACAGATACGCAGTATTTT. Translated: CASSRLAGRTDTQYF. V is TRBV2 and J is TRBJ2-3; 11 bases fit TRBD2. Germline V CDR1 and CDR2: SNHLY, FYNNEI. The CDR3 contains 15 residues. After removal of 5 bases from V and 1 base from J, the junction contained 2 bases not matched to a gene.

The chain carries TRBV4-3 and TRBJ1-1; perhaps TRBD1 as D (5 bases). Germline CDR1 and CDR2: LGHNA and YSLEER. This CDR3 is built from 13 residues. The ends were cut back, 1 base at V and 10 bases at J, with 13 bases in the middle. The CDR3, as DNA: TGCGCCAGCAGCCAAGTTCTGGGGGAGGGAGCTTTCTTT. Amino acids: CASSQVLGEGAFF.

This clone was seen just once. This sequence joins TRBV27 and TRBJ1-5; D not certain. The V end was cut by 6 bases, the J end by 2 bases, with 14 bases between. The CDR3 extends over 15 amino acids. Looked up from germline, CDR1 is MNHEY and CDR2 is SMNVEV (reference sequence). The CDR3 sequence: CASRSLEGGNQPQHF. CDR3 nucleotides: TGTGCCAGCAGATCCTTGGAGGGCGGCAATCAGCCCCAGCATTTT.

The V and J genes are TRBV27 and TRBJ2-2; TRBD1 matches at 7 bases. CDR1 and CDR2 (germline): MNHEY, SMNVEV (reference sequence). This CDR3 has 16 residues. Losses at the gene ends were 3 bases for V and 5 bases for J; bases not matched to a gene: 9. The CDR3 region is CASSLDRTWGTGELFF. CDR3 in DNA: TGTGCCAGCAGTTTGGACAGGACCTGGGGAACCGGGGAGCTGTTTTTT.

This chain connects TRBV30 to TRBJ1-2; D may be TRBD1 (5 bases). Germline V gene data show CDR1 as GTSNPN and CDR2 as SVGIG (reference sequence). This CDR3 is 14 amino acids long. V was trimmed by 0 bases and J by 6 bases, leaving 14 bases between them. CDR3 sequence reads: CAWSVGLRGNGYTF. The CDR3 DNA follows: TGTGCCTGGAGTGTAGGTTTGCGGGGGAATGGCTACACCTTC.

V gene TRBV27 combines with J gene TRBJ1-2, with D perhaps matching TRBD1 (6 bases). V lost 5 bases and J 3 bases, leaving 16 bases between the germline ends. The germline CDR1 and CDR2 sequences are MNHEY and SMNVEV (reference sequence). The CDR3 covers 15 residues. The CDR3 here is CASSPRGGAYYGYTF. CDR3 DNA sequence: TGTGCCAGCAGTCCCCGAGGGGGGGCCTACTATGGCTACACCTTC.

The rearrangement joins TRBV6-2 or TRBV6-3 to TRBJ2-7, with 7 bases fitting TRBD2. Germline loops: CDR1 MNHEY, CDR2 SVGEGT. CDR3 length: 15 residues. Unmatched junction bases numbered 6, after V lost 1 base and J lost 3 bases. The CDR3 sequence is CASSYWSGVGYEQYF. The CDR3 DNA reads TGTGCCAGCAGTTACTGGAGCGGGGTGGGCTACGAGCAGTACTTC.

This chain links TRBV11-1 with TRBJ1-4; D ambiguous. From germline, CDR1 is SGHAT and CDR2 FQDESV (reference sequence). This CDR3 is built from 13 residues. The V gene lost 1 base and the J gene lost 5 bases, with 5 bases spanning the gap. The CDR3 nucleotides are TGTGCCAGCAGCTTAGACGGAAATGAAAAACTGTTTTTT. Translation: CASSLDGNEKLFF.

The rearrangement links TRBV25-1 to TRBJ1-5; tentative D call: TRBD1 (6 bases). This CDR3 region has 13 residues. Germline CDR1 MGHDK, CDR2 SYGVNS. The V end was cut by 6 bases, the J end by 0 bases, with 6 bases between. The CDR3 sequence is CASRQGSNQPQHF. Here the CDR3 DNA reads TGTGCCAGCAGACAGGGTAGCAATCAGCCCCAGCATTTT.

The sample holds one count of this clone. The V gene is TRBV2, the J gene TRBJ2-7; a weak D match, TRBD1 (6 bases). The CDR3 spans 13 residues. Looked up from germline, CDR1 is SNHLY and CDR2 is FYNNEI. Trimming removed 8 bases from V and 3 bases from J, with 14 bases in between. The CDR3 nucleotides read TGTGCCAGCGGGGGCGGCGGACGCTACGAGCAGTACTTC. Amino acid sequence: CASGGGGRYEQYF.

The chain couples TRBV19 to TRBJ1-2; 7 bases agree with TRBD1. This CDR3 region has 14 residues. Per germline, CDR1 LNHDA and CDR2 SQIVND (reference sequence). After removal of 5 bases from V and 8 bases from J, the junction contained 11 bases not matched to a gene. CDR3 bases: TGTGCCAGTAGTCCTTCGACAGGGCTTTCCGGCTACACCTTC. Translated: CASSPSTGLSGYTF.

As to this clone: Other nucleotide sequences in the sample specify the same CDR3. The V gene is TRBV5-1, the J gene TRBJ2-5; D is undetermined. V dropped 4 bases and J dropped 1 base, with 2 bases sitting between them. The CDR3 loop spans 11 amino acids. Germline assignment: CDR1 SGHRS and CDR2 YFSETQ. The CDR3 is CASSLQETQYF. As DNA, the CDR3 is TGCGCCAGCAGCCTCCAAGAGACCCAGTACTTC.

This clone appeared a few times. This rearrangement joins TRBV14 to TRBJ2-5; unclear D gene. The CDR3 has 13 amino acids. Germline V gives CDR1 SGHDN, CDR2 FVKESK. V was shortened by 3 bases and J by 2 bases, with 7 bases between the two germline ends. The CDR3 bases are TGTGCCAGCAGCCAGAGACATCAAGAGACCCAGTACTTC. Residues: CASSQRHQETQYF.

The chain joins TRBV11-2 to TRBJ1-5; D remains ambiguous. From germline, CDR1 is SGHAT and CDR2 FQNNGV. This CDR3 spans 13 amino acids. V dropped 6 bases and J dropped 1 base, with 7 bases sitting between them. The CDR3 DNA reads TGTGCCAGCAGGGAGGACAGCAATCAGCCCCAGCATTTT. This sequence encodes CASREDSNQPQHF.

The chain joins TRBV3-1 (or the pseudogene TRBV3-2) to TRBJ1-3, with a possible D match to TRBD1 (5 bases). Looked up from germline, CDR1 is LGHDT and CDR2 is YNNKEL (reference sequence). V was pared by 4 bases and J by 4 bases, with 11 bases between. This CDR3 comprises 14 residues. The CDR3 DNA reads TGTGCCAGCAGCCGAGTAGGGGCCGGAAACACCATATATTTT. Its protein is CASSRVGAGNTIYF.